These 18 T cell receptor beta chains came from one sample sequenced in a study of OX40 agonist ivuxolimab in advanced cancers. This table comes from immunoSEQ multiplex PCR, and its TCRdb copy is limited to in-frame clones, with some not included. Among tens of thousands of clones, roughly 69% were seen once, and the ten largest hold about 18%. Sequencing used CD4+ or CD8+ T cells sorted from blood, obtained in a trial of the OX40 agonist ivuxolimab. Receptor source: an adult with an advanced solid tumor such as melanoma, head and neck, liver or kidney cancer.

A single count supports this clone. This CDR3 reads CASSYRDIGRSPLHF. CDR3 nucleotide sequence: TGTGCCAGCAGCTACCGGGACATCGGAAGGTCACCCCTCCACTTT. The V gene is TRBV11-2, the J gene TRBJ1-6; D perhaps matches TRBD1 (6 bases). Trimming left V 4 bases short and J 10 bases short, with 17 bases between. In germline, CDR1 is SGHAT, CDR2 FQNNGV. The CDR3 has 15 residues.

The V gene is TRBV5-1, the J gene TRBJ2-1; 9 positions agree with TRBD2. The CDR3 is 14 amino acids. V gave up 4 bases and J gave up 8 bases; unmatched junction bases: 7. The germline V gene has CDR1 SGHRS and CDR2 YFSETQ. CDR3 loop: CASSNGLARDEQFF. CDR3 DNA sequence: TGCGCCAGCAGCAATGGACTAGCGAGGGATGAGCAGTTCTTC.

This clone was counted only a few times. The rearrangement joins TRBV27 to TRBJ2-7; 8 bases agree with TRBD1. V was clipped by 8 bases and J by 2 bases; unmatched bases: 8. Germline V gives CDR1 MNHEY, CDR2 SMNVEV (reference sequence). The CDR3 has 14 amino acids. DNA of the CDR3: TGTGCCAGCTCTGGGGGGACAGGTCCCTACGAGCAGTACTTC. Protein sequence: CASSGGTGPYEQYF.

The rearrangement joins TRBV28 to TRBJ1-3; 9 bases align to TRBD1. The CDR3 is 16 amino acids. V was pared by 2 bases and J by 0 bases, with 2 bases of the junction left unmatched. Germline assignment: CDR1 MDHEN and CDR2 SYDVKM. In nucleotides, the CDR3 is TGTGCCAGCAGTTTAGGGACAGGGTACTCTGGAAACACCATATATTTT. This sequence encodes CASSLGTGYSGNTIYF.

The chain joins TRBV19 to TRBJ2-7; no firm D call. The germline CDR1 and CDR2 sequences are LNHDA and SQIVND (reference sequence). The CDR3 contains 13 residues. Trimming pared 5 bases from V and 6 bases from J, leaving 14 bases between. The chain's CDR3 is CASSSPILSEQYF. The CDR3 nucleotides read TGTGCCAGTAGTTCACCCATCCTATCCGAGCAGTACTTC.

The chain employs TRBV28 and TRBJ2-5; 10 bases are a match to TRBD1. V was pared by 8 bases and J by 3 bases, with 3 bases of the junction left unmatched. The length of the CDR3 is 13 residues. The germline V gene has CDR1 MDHEN and CDR2 SYDVKM. CDR3 coding DNA: TGTGCCAGCCGGACAGGGGGGGAAGAGACCCAGTACTTC. As protein: CASRTGGEETQYF.

The V and J genes are TRBV2 and TRBJ1-6; 9 bases are shared with TRBD1. CDR3 size: 14 residues. Germline values: CDR1 SNHLY, CDR2 FYNNEI. V was pared by 7 bases and J by 7 bases, with 5 bases of the junction left unmatched. The CDR3 protein is CASNTGTGNSPLHF. CDR3 DNA: TGTGCCAGCAATACCGGGACAGGGAATTCACCCCTCCACTTT.

This chain uses TRBV5-1 with TRBJ2-3, with unresolved D. The CDR3 has 15 amino acids. V dropped 0 bases and J dropped 1 base, with 9 bases sitting between them. Germline V gives CDR1 SGHRS, CDR2 YFSETQ. The CDR3 protein is CASSLEAARTDTQYF. The CDR3 bases are TGCGCCAGCAGCTTGGAGGCAGCGCGCACAGATACGCAGTATTTT.

This clone was recorded only once. The genes are TRBV9 and TRBJ1-4; 9 bases map to TRBD1. The CDR3 is 14 residues long. V was clipped by 0 bases and J by 8 bases; unmatched bases: 2. CDR1 and CDR2 (germline): SGDLS, YYNGEE. CDR3 bases: TGTGCCAGCAGCGTAGGGGACAGGGAAGAAAAACTGTTTTTT. The encoded protein is CASSVGDREEKLFF.

The CDR3 bases are TGTGCCAGCAGTTCGGGCGCCTATGGCTACACCTTC. It codes for CASSSGAYGYTF. The V call is TRBV6-5, the J call TRBJ1-2, with D hard to call. There are 12 residues in the CDR3. Germline values: CDR1 MNHEY, CDR2 SVGAGI. V was cut by 4 bases and J by 4 bases, with 7 bases left in between.

The rearrangement joins TRBV13 to TRBJ2-3, with D perhaps matching TRBD2 (6 bases). The germline V gene has CDR1 PRHDT and CDR2 FYEKMQ (reference sequence). V shed 5 bases and J shed 2 bases, with 14 bases lying between them. This CDR3 is 15 amino acids long. CDR3 sequence reads: CASSPRLELTDTQYF. The CDR3 DNA reads TGTGCCAGCAGCCCTCGACTAGAGCTCACAGATACGCAGTATTTT.

This sequence joins TRBV18 and TRBJ2-5, with TRBD2 matching 10 bases. Losses at the gene ends were 3 bases for V and 5 bases for J; bases not matched to a gene: 9. CDR1 and CDR2 from the germline V gene are KGHSH and LQKENI. This CDR3 has 16 residues. CDR3 sequence: CASSPRERGGRETQYF. The CDR3 DNA is TGTGCCAGCTCACCGCGGGAGCGGGGGGGCCGTGAGACCCAGTACTTC.

The chain links TRBV7-9 to TRBJ2-7; 8 nucleotides match TRBD2. After removal of 1 base from V and 3 bases from J, the junction contained 5 bases not matched to a gene. Germline loops: CDR1 SEHNR, CDR2 FQNEAQ (reference sequence). The CDR3 contains 15 residues. CDR3 bases: TGTGCCAGCAGCTTAGTCCCCGGGGGGGGCTACGAGCAGTACTTC. Encoded protein: CASSLVPGGGYEQYF.

The V and J genes are TRBV6-1 and TRBJ1-2; D is undetermined. CDR1 is MNHNS and CDR2 is SASEGT in the germline V gene. Deletions cut 0 bases from V and 2 bases from J, with 10 bases between. The CDR3 runs to 15 residues. The CDR3 here is CASSEASYVNYGYTF. As DNA, the CDR3 is TGTGCCAGCAGTGAAGCTTCTTACGTAAACTATGGCTACACCTTC.

V and J are TRBV2 and TRBJ1-1, with a weak D call TRBD1 (5 bases). V was pared by 7 bases and J by 8 bases, with 23 bases between. Germline V gives CDR1 SNHLY, CDR2 FYNNEI. CDR3 length equals 15 residues. This chain's CDR3 is CASNAFDRQSTEAFF. The CDR3 DNA reads TGTGCCAGCAACGCGTTCGACAGACAGTCTACCGAAGCTTTCTTT.

The DNA of the CDR3 is TGTGCCAGCAGTGTAAGGACGAGCTCCTATAATTCACCCCTCCACTTT. The encoded protein is CASSVRTSSYNSPLHF. The chain couples TRBV2 to TRBJ1-6; D not certain. Germline-derived CDR1 and CDR2 are SNHLY and FYNNEI. V was trimmed by 4 bases and J by 0 bases, leaving 10 bases between them. The length of the CDR3 is 16 residues.

This sequence joins TRBV4-2 and TRBJ2-2; D is unclear. Trimming left V 3 bases short and J 1 base short, with 3 bases between. The germline V gene has CDR1 LGHNA and CDR2 YNFKEQ. There are 13 residues in the CDR3. CDR3 in amino acids: CASSQLNTGELFF. CDR3 coding DNA: TGTGCCAGCAGCCAGTTGAACACCGGGGAGCTGTTTTTT.

This chain links TRBV2 with TRBJ2-3; D is unclear. Per the germline V gene, CDR1 is SNHLY and CDR2 is FYNNEI. The V end lost 8 bases, the J end lost 6 bases, and 9 bases lay between the germline ends. CDR3 length: 11 amino acids. The CDR3 protein is CASVSLDTQYF. The DNA of the CDR3 is TGTGCCAGCGTGTCCTTGGATACGCAGTATTTT.